These 16 T cell receptor beta chains were sequenced from one sample in a study of T cell repertoires in cytomegalovirus infection. What these receptors recognize is not known. MiXCR, run by TCRdb on the reads, gives a single entry per CDR3 protein. In the table there are roughly 170,000 distinct CDR3 sequences, approximately 21% of which are singletons. The material was CD8+ T cells from cultured PBMCs, obtained from culture after CMV antigen stimulation. The receptors here all came from a human donor in good health (CMV status not recorded). Some clones in this sample may be carry-over from other donors' samples.

CDR3 DNA: TGTGCCAGCAGTCCAACTGGCCTAGAGCAGTACTTC. Encoded protein: CASSPTGLEQYF. The rearrangement uses TRBV12-3 or TRBV12-4 and TRBJ2-7; D gene ambiguous. The CDR3 has 12 amino acids. Between the trimmed V and J ends, which lost 5 bases and 7 bases, there was a span of 12 bases.

The genes are TRBV7-2 and TRBJ2-7; 8 bases are a match to TRBD2. CDR3 length: 15 amino acids. After removal of 5 bases from V and 1 base from J, the junction contained 7 bases not matched to a gene. The germline gives CDR1 SGHTA, CDR2 FQGNSA. CDR3 coding DNA: TGTGCCAGCAGCAGTAGCGGGATACCGTCCTACGAGCAGTACTTC. It is translated as CASSSSGIPSYEQYF.

This clonotype appeared a few times. One base away lies a much larger clone, so this may be a sequencing read error. This CDR3 is missing its conserved last phenylalanine or tryptophan, likely due to a read error. This rearrangement joins TRBV5-5 to TRBJ2-3, with TRBD1 identical over 7 bases. This CDR3 spans 17 amino acids. In germline, CDR1 is SGHKS, CDR2 YYEKEE (reference sequence). V dropped 4 bases and J dropped 0; count of bases not matched to a gene: 11. CDR3 region: CASSPKQGSYSTDTQYL. CDR3 bases: TGTGCCAGCAGCCCAAAACAGGGGTCATACAGCACAGATACGCAGTATTTA.

The genes are TRBV2 and TRBJ1-1; 8 nucleotides align to TRBD1. The V and J ends lost 9 bases and 1 base, in that order; junction bases with no gene match: 4. Germline lookup yields CDR1 SNHLY and CDR2 FYNNEI. The CDR3 has 13 amino acids. CDR3 sequence: CARETGANTEAFF. DNA for the CDR3: TGTGCCAGGGAGACAGGGGCGAACACTGAAGCTTTCTTT.

The chain combines TRBV7-9 with TRBJ2-3; D gene unclear. The germline CDR1 and CDR2 sequences are SEHNR and FQNEAQ (reference sequence). The CDR3 extends over 14 amino acids. With 5 bases removed from V and 0 bases from J, the gap between germline ends came to 9 bases. This CDR3 reads CASSREGSTDTQYF. Written as DNA, the CDR3 is TGTGCCAGCAGCCGCGAAGGGAGCACAGATACGCAGTATTTT.

This clonotype was seen a handful of times. The rearrangement joins TRBV6-2 or TRBV6-3 to TRBJ2-7; a possible D gene is TRBD1 (6 bases). CDR3 length: 14 amino acids. Trimming removed 2 bases from V and 0 bases from J, with 8 bases in between. The germline V gene encodes CDR1 MNHEY and CDR2 SVGEGT. CDR3 bases: TGTGCCAGCAGTTACCCGGACAGCTCCTACGAGCAGTACTTC. It specifies CASSYPDSSYEQYF.

The chain has TRBV4-1 and TRBJ1-5, with 9 bases lining up with TRBD1. V was pared by 1 base and J by 2 bases, with 12 bases of the junction left unmatched. This CDR3 has 19 residues. CDR1 is MGHRA and CDR2 is YSYEKL in the germline V gene. Here the CDR3 reads CASSQVRDRVEWGNQPQHF. CDR3 nucleotide sequence: TGCGCCAGCAGCCAAGTGCGGGACAGGGTGGAGTGGGGCAATCAGCCCCAGCATTTT.

This clonotype was observed a handful of times. V usage is TRBV7-3 and J usage is TRBJ2-4; 7 positions match TRBD2. Losses at the gene ends were 1 base for V and 0 bases for J; bases not matched to a gene: 18. The CDR3 covers 21 residues. In germline, CDR1 is SGHTA, CDR2 FQGTGA. The CDR3 nucleotides read TGTGCCAGCAGCTTAAACGTCCCCTGGGGGGGACGAAACCTAGCCAAAAACATTCAGTACTTC. Its protein is CASSLNVPWGGRNLAKNIQYF.

V and J are TRBV12-3 or TRBV12-4 and TRBJ1-2; perhaps TRBD1 as D (6 bases). The CDR3 has 12 residues. Trimming removed 5 bases from V and 4 bases from J, with 8 bases in between. Here the CDR3 DNA reads TGTGCCAGCAGTCAGGGGCTCTATGGCTACACCTTC. As protein: CASSQGLYGYTF.

The chain has TRBV5-6 and TRBJ1-5; tentative D call: TRBD1 (5 bases). CDR3 length: 15 residues. Germline V gene sequence: CDR1 SGHDT, CDR2 YYEEEE. Trimming removed 3 bases at V and 3 bases at J, with 13 bases between. In nucleotides, the CDR3 is TGTGCCAGCAGCTGGGGGACTTCTTCCAATCAGCCCCAGCATTTT. Encoded protein: CASSWGTSSNQPQHF.

The rearrangement links TRBV7-8 to TRBJ2-1, with 7 bases matching TRBD1. This CDR3 has 18 residues. Germline V CDR1 and CDR2: SGHVS, FQNEAQ. V lost 0 bases to trimming and J lost 7 bases; unmatched junction nucleotides: 15. CDR3 DNA sequence: TGTGCCAGCAGCTTAGCGGTTATTGGAGGACAGGTCGGGAATGAGCAGTTCTTC. Its protein is CASSLAVIGGQVGNEQFF.

This clonotype occurred many times. The chain is built from TRBV7-2 and TRBJ2-1, with a possible D match to TRBD1 (5 bases). The V and J ends lost 5 bases and 9 bases respectively, with 11 bases between them. This CDR3 is built from 12 residues. Germline V lookup: CDR1 SGHTA, CDR2 FQGNSA. For the CDR3, the DNA is TGTGCCAGCAGCCTAACCAGGGCTGAGCAGTTCTTC. Its protein is CASSLTRAEQFF.

This clonotype was counted only a few times. The chain employs TRBV7-9 and TRBJ2-3; possibly TRBD2 for D (6 bases). V was pared by 11 bases and J by 2 bases, with 14 bases between. CDR1 is SEHNR and CDR2 is FQNEAQ in the germline V gene (reference sequence). The CDR3 spans 13 residues. CDR3 region: CARSGVSTDTQYF. For the CDR3, the DNA is TGTGCCCGCTCGGGGGTTTCCACAGATACGCAGTATTTT.

This clonotype was seen ten or more times. The CDR3 coding sequence is TGTGCCAGCAGTTTATGGCAGGGGAGGAATGAAGCTTTCTTT. Translating gives CASSLWQGRNEAFF. The J gene is TRBJ1-1, the V gene TRBV28; D might be TRBD1 (6 bases). Per germline, CDR1 MDHEN and CDR2 SYDVKM. The CDR3 length is 14 residues. V lost 0 bases, J lost 7 bases, and 12 bases lay in between.

The chain links TRBV7-9 to TRBJ1-2; 7 bases map to TRBD1. V trimming: 6 bases; J trimming: 5 bases; junction bases outside the gene matches: 6. This CDR3 has 13 residues. Germline-derived CDR1 and CDR2 are SEHNR and FQNEAQ (reference sequence). CDR3 residues: CASRSGQSYGYTF. CDR3 sequence (DNA): TGTGCCAGCAGGTCGGGACAGTCATATGGCTACACCTTC.

The rearrangement joins TRBV12-3 or TRBV12-4 to TRBJ2-3, with D perhaps TRBD1 (5 bases). The CDR3 runs 13 residues. Trimming left V 3 bases short and J 6 bases short, with 10 bases between. The CDR3 loop is CASSLLGPDTQYF. The DNA of the CDR3 is TGTGCCAGCAGTTTGTTGGGGCCCGATACGCAGTATTTT.